This T cell receptor beta chain was captured in a study of shared clonotypes between healthy human individuals. The germline gives CDR1 SGHTA, CDR2 FQGNSA. There are 18 residues in the CDR3. V gave up 2 bases and J gave up 1 base, with 18 bases separating them. In regard to this clone: Its antigen is as yet unknown.

Only in-frame clones appear in the TCRdb table, and some are missing; sequencing was by immunoSEQ multiplex PCR. The sample holds 2 million to 2.5 million clones, over 85% seen once. Study results and caveats: Across a handful of donors, naive CD4 shared roughly 5%, naive CD8 more than 3%, memory CD4 2% to 2.5%, memory CD8 around 0.36%. Depth was large, yet rarefaction showed that sorted-subset sequencing was incomplete.

The sequence came from a man between 18 and 29 years old in good health. Some clones in this sample may be carry-over from other donors' samples. The chain has TRBV7-2 and TRBJ2-4; D is perhaps TRBD2 (6 bases). Sequencing was performed on naive CD4+ T cells from PBMCs. Noted subset: CD45RA+ positively selected. The CDR3: CASSLSILPGVAKNIQYF. CDR3 nucleotides: TGTGCCAGCAGCTTATCGATACTCCCGGGAGTTGCCAAAAACATTCAGTACTTC.